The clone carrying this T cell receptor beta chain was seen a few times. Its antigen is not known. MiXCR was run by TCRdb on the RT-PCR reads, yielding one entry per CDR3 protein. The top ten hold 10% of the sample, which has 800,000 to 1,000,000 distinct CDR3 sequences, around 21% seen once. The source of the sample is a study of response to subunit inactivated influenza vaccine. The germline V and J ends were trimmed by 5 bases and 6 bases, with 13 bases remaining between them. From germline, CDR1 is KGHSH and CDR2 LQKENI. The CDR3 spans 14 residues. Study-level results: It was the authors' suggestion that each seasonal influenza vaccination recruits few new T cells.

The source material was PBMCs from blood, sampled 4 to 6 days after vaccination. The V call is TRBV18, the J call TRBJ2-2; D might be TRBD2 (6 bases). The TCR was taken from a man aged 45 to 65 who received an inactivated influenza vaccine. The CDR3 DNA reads TGTGCCAGCTCAGGAGGGACGACCCCCGGGGAGCTGTTTTTT. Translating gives CASSGGTTPGELFF.